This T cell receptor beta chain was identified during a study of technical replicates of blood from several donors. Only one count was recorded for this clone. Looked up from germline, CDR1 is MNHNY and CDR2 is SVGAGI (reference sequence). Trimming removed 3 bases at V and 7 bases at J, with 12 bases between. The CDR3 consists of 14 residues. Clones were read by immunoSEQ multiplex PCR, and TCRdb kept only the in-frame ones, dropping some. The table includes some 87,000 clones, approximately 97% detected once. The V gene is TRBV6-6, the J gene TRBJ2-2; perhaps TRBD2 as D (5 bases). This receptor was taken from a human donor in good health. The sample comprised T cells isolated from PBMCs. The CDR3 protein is CASSYYRRDGELFF. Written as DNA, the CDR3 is TGTGCCAGCAGTTATTACAGACGGGACGGGGAGCTGTTTTTT.